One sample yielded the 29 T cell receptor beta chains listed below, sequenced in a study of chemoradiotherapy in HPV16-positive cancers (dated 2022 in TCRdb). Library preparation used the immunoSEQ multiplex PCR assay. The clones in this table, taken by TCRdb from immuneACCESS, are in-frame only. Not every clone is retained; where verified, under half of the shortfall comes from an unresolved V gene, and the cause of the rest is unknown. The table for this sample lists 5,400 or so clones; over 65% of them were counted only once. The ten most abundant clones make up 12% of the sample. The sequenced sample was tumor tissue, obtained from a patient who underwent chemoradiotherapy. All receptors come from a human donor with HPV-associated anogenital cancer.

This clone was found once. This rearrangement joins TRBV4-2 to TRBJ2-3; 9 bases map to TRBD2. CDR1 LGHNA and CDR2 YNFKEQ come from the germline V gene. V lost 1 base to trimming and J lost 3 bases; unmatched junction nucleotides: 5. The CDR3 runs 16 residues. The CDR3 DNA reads TGTGCCAGCAGCCAAGGAAAAACTAGCGGGACAGATACGCAGTATTTT. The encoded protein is CASSQGKTSGTDTQYF.

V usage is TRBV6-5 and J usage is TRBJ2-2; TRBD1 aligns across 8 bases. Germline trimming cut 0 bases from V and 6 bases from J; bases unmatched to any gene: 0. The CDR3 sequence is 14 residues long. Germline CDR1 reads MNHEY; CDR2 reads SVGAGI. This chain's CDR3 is CASSYSQGAGELFF. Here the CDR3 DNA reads TGTGCCAGCAGTTACTCACAGGGGGCCGGGGAGCTGTTTTTT.

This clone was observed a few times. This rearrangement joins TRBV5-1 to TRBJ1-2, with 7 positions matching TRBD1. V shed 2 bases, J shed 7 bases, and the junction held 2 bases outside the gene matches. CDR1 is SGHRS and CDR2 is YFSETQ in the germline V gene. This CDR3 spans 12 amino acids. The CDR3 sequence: CASSLNRGGYTF. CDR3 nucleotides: TGCGCCAGCAGCTTAAACAGGGGTGGCTACACCTTC. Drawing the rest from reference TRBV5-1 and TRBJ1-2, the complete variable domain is KAGVTQTPRYLIKTRGQQVTLSCSPISGHRSVSWYQQTPGQGLQFLFEYFSETQRNKGNFPGRFSGRQFSNSRSEMNVSTLELGDSALYLCASSLNRGGYTFGSGTRLTVV.

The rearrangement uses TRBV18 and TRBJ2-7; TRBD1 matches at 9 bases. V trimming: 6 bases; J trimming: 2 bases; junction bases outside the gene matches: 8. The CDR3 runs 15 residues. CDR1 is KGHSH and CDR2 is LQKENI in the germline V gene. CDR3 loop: CASSQNRDRAYEQYF. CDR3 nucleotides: TGTGCCAGCTCTCAAAACCGGGACAGGGCCTACGAGCAGTACTTC.

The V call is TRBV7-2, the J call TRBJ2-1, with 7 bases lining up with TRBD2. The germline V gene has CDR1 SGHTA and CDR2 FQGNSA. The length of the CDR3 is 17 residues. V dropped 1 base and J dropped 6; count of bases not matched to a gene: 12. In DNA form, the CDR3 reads TGTGCCAGCAGCTTAGGTGGGGGGAGGGCCAGATCCAATGAGCAGTTCTTC. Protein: CASSLGGGRARSNEQFF.

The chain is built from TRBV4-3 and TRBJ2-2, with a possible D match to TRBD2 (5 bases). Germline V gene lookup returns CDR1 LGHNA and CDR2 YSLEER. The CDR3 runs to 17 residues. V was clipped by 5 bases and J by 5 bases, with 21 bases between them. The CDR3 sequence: CASSSQPTSWGTGELFF. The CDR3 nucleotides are TGCGCCAGCAGCTCACAGCCCACTAGTTGGGGTACCGGGGAGCTGTTTTTT.

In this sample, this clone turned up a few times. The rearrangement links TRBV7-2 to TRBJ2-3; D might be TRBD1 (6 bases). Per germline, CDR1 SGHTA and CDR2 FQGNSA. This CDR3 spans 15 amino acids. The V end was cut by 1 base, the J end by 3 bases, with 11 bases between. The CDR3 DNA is TGTGCCAGCAGCTTAGTCCAGGGGCGGACAGATACGCAGTATTTT. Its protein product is CASSLVQGRTDTQYF.

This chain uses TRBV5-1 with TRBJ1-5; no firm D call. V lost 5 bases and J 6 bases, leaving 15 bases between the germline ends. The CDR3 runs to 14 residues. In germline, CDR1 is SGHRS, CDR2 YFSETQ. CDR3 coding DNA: TGCGCCAGCAGTCCCAATGATCGCCCTCAGCCCCAGCATTTT. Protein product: CASSPNDRPQPQHF.

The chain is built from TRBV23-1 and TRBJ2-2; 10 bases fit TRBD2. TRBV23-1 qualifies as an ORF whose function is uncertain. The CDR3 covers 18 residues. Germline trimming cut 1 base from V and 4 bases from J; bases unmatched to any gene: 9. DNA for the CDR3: TGCGCCAGCAGTCAATTAAGAGCGGGAGGGCCGACCACCGGGGAGCTGTTTTTT. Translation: CASSQLRAGGPTTGELFF.

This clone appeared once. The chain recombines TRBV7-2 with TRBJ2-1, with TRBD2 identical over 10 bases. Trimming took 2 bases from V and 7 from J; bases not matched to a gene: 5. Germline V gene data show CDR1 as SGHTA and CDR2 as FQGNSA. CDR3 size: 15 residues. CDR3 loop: CASSLLAGDKNEQFF. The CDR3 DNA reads TGTGCCAGCAGCTTACTAGCGGGAGATAAGAATGAGCAGTTCTTC.

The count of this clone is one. The CDR3 region has the DNA TGTGCCAGCAGTCTTCGGACAGGTAGCAATCAGCCCCAGCATTTT. It translates to CASSLRTGSNQPQHF. The chain employs TRBV27 and TRBJ1-5, with 7 nucleotides matching TRBD1. The CDR3 runs 15 residues. CDR1 MNHEY and CDR2 SMNVEV come from the germline V gene (reference sequence). The J segment lost 0 bases and the V segment lost 5 bases, leaving 4 bases of the junction unmatched.

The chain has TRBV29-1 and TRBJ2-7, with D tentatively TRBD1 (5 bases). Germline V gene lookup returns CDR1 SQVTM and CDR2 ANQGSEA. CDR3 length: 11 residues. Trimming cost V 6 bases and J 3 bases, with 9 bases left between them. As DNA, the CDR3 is TGCAGCGTGCTAAGGGGCTACGAGCAGTACTTC. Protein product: CSVLRGYEQYF.

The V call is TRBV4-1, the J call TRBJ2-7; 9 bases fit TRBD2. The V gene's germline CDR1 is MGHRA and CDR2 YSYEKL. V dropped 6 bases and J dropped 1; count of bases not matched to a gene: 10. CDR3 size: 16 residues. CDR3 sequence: CASSQPGTSRSYEQYF. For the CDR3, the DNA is TGCGCCAGCAGTCAACCTGGGACTAGCAGATCCTACGAGCAGTACTTC.

Here the CDR3 DNA reads TGTGCCAGCAGCCCACTAGCGGGAGGGTACAATGAGCAGTTCTTC. Encoded protein: CASSPLAGGYNEQFF. The genes are TRBV4-2 and TRBJ2-1; 13 bases agree with TRBD2. There are 15 residues in the CDR3. V lost 4 bases to trimming and J lost 4 bases; unmatched junction nucleotides: 1. Germline assignment: CDR1 LGHNA and CDR2 YNFKEQ.

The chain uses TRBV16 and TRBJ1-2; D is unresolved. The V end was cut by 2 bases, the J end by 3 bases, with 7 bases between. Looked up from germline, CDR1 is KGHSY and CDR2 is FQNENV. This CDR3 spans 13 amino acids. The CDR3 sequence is CASSQGADYGYTF. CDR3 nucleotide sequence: TGTGCCAGCAGCCAAGGTGCAGACTATGGCTACACCTTC.

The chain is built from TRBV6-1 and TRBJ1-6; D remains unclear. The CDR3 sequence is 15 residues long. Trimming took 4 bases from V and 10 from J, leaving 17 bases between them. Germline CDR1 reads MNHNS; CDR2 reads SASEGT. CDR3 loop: CASSAVAHPESPLHF. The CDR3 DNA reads TGTGCCAGCAGTGCGGTGGCCCACCCTGAATCACCCCTCCACTTT.

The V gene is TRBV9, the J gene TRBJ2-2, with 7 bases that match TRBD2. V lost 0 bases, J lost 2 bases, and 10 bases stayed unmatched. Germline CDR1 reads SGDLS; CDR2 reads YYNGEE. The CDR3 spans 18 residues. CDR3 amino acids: CASSVAPRGAGNTGELFF. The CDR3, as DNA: TGTGCCAGCAGCGTAGCTCCACGAGGAGCGGGAAACACCGGGGAGCTGTTTTTT.

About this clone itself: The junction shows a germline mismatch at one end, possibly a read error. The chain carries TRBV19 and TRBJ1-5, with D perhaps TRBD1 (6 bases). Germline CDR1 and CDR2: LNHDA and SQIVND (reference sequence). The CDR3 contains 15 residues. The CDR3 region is CASTGGQGGNQPQHF. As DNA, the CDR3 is TGTGCAAGTACGGGGGGGCAGGGCGGCAATCAGCCCCAGCATTTT.

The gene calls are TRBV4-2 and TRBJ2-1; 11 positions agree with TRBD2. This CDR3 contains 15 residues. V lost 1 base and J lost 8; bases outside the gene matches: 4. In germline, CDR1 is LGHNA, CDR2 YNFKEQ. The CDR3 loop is CASSQAVLAGDEQFF. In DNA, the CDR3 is TGTGCCAGCAGCCAAGCGGTACTAGCGGGAGATGAGCAGTTCTTC.

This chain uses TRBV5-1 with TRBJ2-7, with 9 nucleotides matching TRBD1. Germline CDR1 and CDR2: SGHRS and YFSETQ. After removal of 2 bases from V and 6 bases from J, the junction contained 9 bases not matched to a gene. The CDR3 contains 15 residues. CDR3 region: CASSLSTGTGSEQYF. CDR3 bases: TGCGCCAGCAGCTTATCTACCGGGACAGGGTCCGAGCAGTACTTC. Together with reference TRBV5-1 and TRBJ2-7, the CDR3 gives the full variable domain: KAGVTQTPRYLIKTRGQQVTLSCSPISGHRSVSWYQQTPGQGLQFLFEYFSETQRNKGNFPGRFSGRQFSNSRSEMNVSTLELGDSALYLCASSLSTGTGSEQYFGPGTRLTVT.

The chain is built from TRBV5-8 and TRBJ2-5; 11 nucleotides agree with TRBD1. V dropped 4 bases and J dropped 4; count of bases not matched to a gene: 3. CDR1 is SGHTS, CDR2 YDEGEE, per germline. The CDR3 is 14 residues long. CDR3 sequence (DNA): TGTGCCAGCAGCAGGGACAGGGGGTCAGAGACCCAGTACTTC. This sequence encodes CASSRDRGSETQYF.

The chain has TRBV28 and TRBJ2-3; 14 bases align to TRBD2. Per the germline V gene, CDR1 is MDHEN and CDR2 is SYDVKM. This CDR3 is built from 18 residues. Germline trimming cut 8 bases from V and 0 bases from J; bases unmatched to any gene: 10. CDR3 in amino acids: CASVTSGRGTPSTDTQYF. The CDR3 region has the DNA TGTGCCAGCGTGACTAGCGGGAGGGGGACCCCTAGCACAGATACGCAGTATTTT.

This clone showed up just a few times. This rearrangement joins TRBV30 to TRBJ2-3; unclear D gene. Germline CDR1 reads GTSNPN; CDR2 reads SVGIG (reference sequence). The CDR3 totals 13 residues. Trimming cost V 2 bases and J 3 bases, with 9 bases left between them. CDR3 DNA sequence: TGTGCCTGGAGTTGGGCCTTAACAGATACGCAGTATTTT. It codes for CAWSWALTDTQYF.

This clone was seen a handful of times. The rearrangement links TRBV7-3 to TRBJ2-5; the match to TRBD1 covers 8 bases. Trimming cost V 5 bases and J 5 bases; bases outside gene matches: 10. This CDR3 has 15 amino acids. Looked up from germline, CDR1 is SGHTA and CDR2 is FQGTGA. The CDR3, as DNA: TGTGCCAGCAGCCCACCCAGGGGGCCTCGGGAGACCCAGTACTTC. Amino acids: CASSPPRGPRETQYF.

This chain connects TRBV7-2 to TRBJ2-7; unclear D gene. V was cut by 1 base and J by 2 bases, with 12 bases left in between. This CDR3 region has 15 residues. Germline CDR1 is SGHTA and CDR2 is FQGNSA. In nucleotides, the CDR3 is TGTGCCAGCAGCTTAGTAGGTGGAGCCACCTACGAGCAGTACTTC. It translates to CASSLVGGATYEQYF. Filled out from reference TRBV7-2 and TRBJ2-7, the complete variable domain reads GAGVSQSPSNKVTEKGKDVELRCDPISGHTALYWYRQSLGQGLEFLIYFQGNSAPDKSGLPSDRFSAERTGGSVSTLTIQRTQQEDSAVYLCASSLVGGATYEQYFGPGTRLTVT.

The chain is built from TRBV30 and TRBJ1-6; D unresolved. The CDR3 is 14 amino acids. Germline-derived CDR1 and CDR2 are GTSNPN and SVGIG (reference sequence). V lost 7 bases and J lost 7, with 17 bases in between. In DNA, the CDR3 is TGTGCCTTTTGGACGCGCCTAGGCAATTCACCCCTCCACTTT. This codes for CAFWTRLGNSPLHF. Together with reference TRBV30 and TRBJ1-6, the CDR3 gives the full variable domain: SQTIHQWPATLVQPVGSPLSLECTVEGTSNPNLYWYRQAAGRGLQLLFYSVGIGQISSEVPQNLSASRPQDRQFILSSKKLLLSDSGFYLCAFWTRLGNSPLHFGNGTRLTVT.

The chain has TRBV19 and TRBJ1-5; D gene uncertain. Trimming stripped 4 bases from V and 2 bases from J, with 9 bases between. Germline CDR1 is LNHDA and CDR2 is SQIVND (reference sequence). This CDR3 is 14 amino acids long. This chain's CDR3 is CASSKGSGNQPQHF. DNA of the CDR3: TGTGCCAGTAGTAAGGGTTCCGGCAATCAGCCCCAGCATTTT.

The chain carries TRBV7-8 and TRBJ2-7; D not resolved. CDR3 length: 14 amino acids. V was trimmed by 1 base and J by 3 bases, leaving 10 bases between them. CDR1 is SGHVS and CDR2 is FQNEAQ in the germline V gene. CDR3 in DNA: TGTGCCAGCAGCTTAGTTCAAAGGAGCTACGAGCAGTACTTC. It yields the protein CASSLVQRSYEQYF.

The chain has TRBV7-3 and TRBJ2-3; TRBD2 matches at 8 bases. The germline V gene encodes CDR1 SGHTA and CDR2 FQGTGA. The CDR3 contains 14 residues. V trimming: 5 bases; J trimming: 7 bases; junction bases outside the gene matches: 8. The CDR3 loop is CASSQDLAGNTQYF. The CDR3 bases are TGTGCCAGCAGCCAAGATCTAGCGGGTAATACGCAGTATTTT. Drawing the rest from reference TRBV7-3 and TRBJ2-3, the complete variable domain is GAGVSQTPSNKVTEKGKYVELRCDPISGHTALYWYRQSLGQGPEFLIYFQGTGAADDSGLPNDRFFAVRPEGSVSTLKIQRTERGDSAVYLCASSQDLAGNTQYFGPGTRLTVL.